The rows below give T cell receptor beta chains drawn from one sample of a study of tumor and adjacent non-tumor tissue in lung cancer. MiXCR, run by TCRdb on the multiplex PCR reads, gives a single entry per CDR3 protein. The data hold over 35,000 distinct CDR3 sequences, with approximately 57% observed a single time. Sequencing was performed on distant non-tumor lung tissue. All receptors come from a man in his forties or fifties with non-small cell lung cancer. Both conserved end residues are part of each CDR3. A D gene is named only where the DNA matches it firmly. A row's size may be missing; if present it is once, few, many or a size class.

J: TRBJ1-1; D: -; size: -; V: TRBV11-1; CDR3: CASSLVTAEGTEAFF; DNA: TGTGCTAGCAGCTTAGTCACTGCAGAGGGCACTGAAGCTTTCTTT
J: TRBJ2-7; D: -; size: few; V: TRBV11-2; CDR3: CASSLGDGGYEQYF; DNA: TGTGCTAGCAGCTTAGGGGACGGAGGCTACGAGCAGTACTTC
J: TRBJ1-1; D: -; size: -; V: TRBV20-1; CDR3: CSALRPLNTEAFF; DNA: TGCAGTGCTCTGAGACCGTTGAACACTGAAGCTTTCTTT
J: TRBJ2-3; D: TRBD2; size: -; V: TRBV28; CDR3: CVSSSGTSGTPDTQYF; DNA: TGTGTCAGCAGCTCCGGGACTAGCGGTACACCAGATACGCAGTATTTT
J: TRBJ2-7; D: -; size: -; V: TRBV28; CDR3: CASRLSTYEQYF; DNA: TGTGCCAGCAGATTGAGTACCTACGAGCAGTACTTC
J: TRBJ1-6; D: -; size: -; V: TRBV12-3/TRBV12-4; CDR3: CASSPSEGGYSPLHF; DNA: TGTGCCAGCAGTCCGAGTGAGGGGGGATATTCACCCCTCCACTTT
J: TRBJ2-7; D: TRBD1; size: few; V: TRBV20-1; CDR3: CSARKIGGPYEQYF; DNA: TGCAGTGCGAGAAAGATAGGGGGCCCCTACGAGCAGTACTTC
J: TRBJ1-4; D: TRBD1; size: -; V: TRBV28; CDR3: CAGSSGTVEKLFF; DNA: TGTGCCGGTAGTTCCGGGACAGTCGAAAAACTGTTTTTT
J: TRBJ1-1; D: -; size: -; V: TRBV6-6; CDR3: CVSSYMGHRNTEAFF; DNA: TGTGTCAGCAGTTACATGGGGCACCGGAACACTGAAGCTTTCTTT
J: TRBJ2-1; D: TRBD1; size: -; V: TRBV20-1; CDR3: CSATRTGSKSYGEQSF; DNA: TGCAGTGCTACACGGACAGGGTCGAAATCTTATGGTGAGCAGTCCTTC
J: TRBJ1-6; D: -; size: -; V: TRBV6-1; CDR3: CASSAVGALGNSLLHF; DNA: TGTGCCAGCAGTGCGGTGGGGGCTCTAGGGAATTCACTCCTCCACTTT
J: TRBJ2-1; D: -; size: many; V: TRBV29-1; CDR3: CSARAYEQFF; DNA: TGCAGCGCCCGAGCGTATGAGCAGTTCTTC
J: TRBJ2-1; D: -; size: -; V: TRBV5-6; CDR3: CASSLVWISYNEQLF; DNA: TGTGCCAGCAGCTTGGTTTGGATATCTTACAATGAGCAGCTCTTC
J: TRBJ2-3; D: -; size: -; V: TRBV28; CDR3: CASTRRLLTDTQYF; DNA: TGTGCCAGCACCAGGAGGCTGTTAACAGATACGCAGTATTTT
J: TRBJ1-5; D: -; size: -; V: TRBV28; CDR3: CASSLNWDSNQPQHF; DNA: TGTGCCAGCAGCCTTAACTGGGATAGCAATCAGCCCCAGCATTTT
J: TRBJ2-3; D: -; size: few; V: TRBV5-1; CDR3: CASSFTGDSTDTQYF; DNA: TGCGCCAGCAGCTTTACAGGAGATAGCACAGATACGCAGTATTTT
J: TRBJ1-2; D: -; size: few; V: TRBV6-6; CDR3: CASSLQCSYGYTF; DNA: TGTGCCAGCAGTCTCCAGTGTAGCTACGGCTACACCTTC
J: TRBJ2-7; D: -; size: few; V: TRBV20-1; CDR3: CSGIAQSGRERYF; DNA: TGCAGTGGGATAGCGCAGTCCGGTCGTGAGCGGTACTTC
J: TRBJ2-3; D: -; size: many; V: TRBV6-2/TRBV6-3; CDR3: CASSYAKLARDTQYF; DNA: TGTGCCAGCAGTTACGCTAAGCTAGCGAGAGATACGCAGTATTTT
J: TRBJ2-3; D: -; size: -; V: TRBV6-5; CDR3: CASSRSRGCLGTDTQYF; DNA: TGTGCCAGCAGCCGTAGTAGGGGGTGCCTCGGCACGGATACACAGTATTTT
J: TRBJ2-3; D: -; size: -; V: TRBV29-1; CDR3: CSVAGSRRDTQYF; DNA: TGCAGTGTTGCAGGCTCCAGGAGGGATACGCAGTATTTT
J: TRBJ2-6; D: -; size: medium-sized; V: TRBV29-1; CDR3: CSVPYSRGSGANVLTF; DNA: TGCAGCGTCCCCTATTCCAGGGGCTCTGGGGCCAACGTCCTGACTTTC
J: TRBJ1-3; D: -; size: few; V: TRBV21-1; CDR3: CASSKLAATGNTIYF; DNA: TGTGCCAGCAGCAAATTGGCTGCGACCGGAAACACCATATATTTT
J: TRBJ2-1; D: -; size: many; V: TRBV20-1; CDR3: CSVPGAAKQQFF; DNA: TGCAGTGTCCCCGGGGCGGCTAAGCAGCAGTTCTTC
J: TRBJ2-1; D: -; size: -; V: TRBV28; CDR3: CTSSLPLDDEQLF; DNA: TGTACCAGCAGTCTTCCCCTAGACGATGAGCAGCTCTTC
J: TRBJ2-3; D: -; size: few; V: TRBV30; CDR3: CASPGRADTQYF; DNA: TGTGCCTCCCCCGGGCGAGCAGATACGCAGTATTTT
J: TRBJ2-3; D: TRBD2; size: -; V: TRBV5-3; CDR3: CARLLRGTSIGF; DNA: TGTGCCAGACTATTAAGGGGGACTAGCATCGGGTTT
J: TRBJ2-2; D: TRBD2; size: few; V: TRBV2; CDR3: CASRQREGPTGELFF; DNA: TGTGCCAGCAGGCAGCGGGAGGGCCCCACCGGGGAGCTGTTTTTT
J: TRBJ2-3; D: -; size: -; V: TRBV4-1; CDR3: CARSQESRTALVYTQYF; DNA: TGCGCCAGGAGCCAAGAAAGCAGGACCGCACTAGTGTATACGCAGTATTTT
J: TRBJ2-3; D: -; size: -; V: TRBV5-1; CDR3: CASSSQGGDTQYF; DNA: TGCGCCAGCAGCTCTCAGGGGGGAGATACGCAGTATTTT
J: TRBJ2-1; D: -; size: -; V: TRBV28; CDR3: CASSLKGLALWNEQFF; DNA: TGTGCCAGCAGTTTAAAAGGCCTAGCGTTATGGAATGAGCAGTTCTTC
J: TRBJ2-2; D: TRBD1; size: -; V: TRBV6-5; CDR3: CASSKVRGQAWEMFF; DNA: TGTGCCAGCAGTAAAGTCAGGGGGCAGGCCTGGGAGATGTTTTTT
J: TRBJ2-7; D: TRBD1; size: -; V: TRBV5-1; CDR3: CTSGTGQGGREQYF; DNA: TGCACCAGCGGCACCGGACAGGGAGGACGCGAGCAGTACTTC
J: TRBJ1-2; D: -; size: -; V: TRBV6-5; CDR3: CASRNGEAPNYGYTF; DNA: TGTGCTAGCAGAAACGGGGAGGCGCCTAACTATGGCTACACCTTC
J: TRBJ1-5; D: -; size: -; V: TRBV6-5; CDR3: CASSYSTQGNQPQHF; DNA: TGTGCCAGCAGTTACTCGACGCAGGGCAATCAGCCCCAGCATTTT
J: TRBJ2-1; D: -; size: once; V: TRBV14; CDR3: CAGNSNYNEQFF; DNA: TGTGCCGGCAACTCAAATTACAATGAGCAGTTCTTC
J: TRBJ2-7; D: TRBD1; size: -; V: TRBV5-6; CDR3: CASNPGPGTGSFHEQYF; DNA: TGTGCCAGCAACCCCGGTCCCGGGACAGGGAGCTTCCACGAGCAGTACTTC
J: TRBJ2-3; D: -; size: medium-sized; V: TRBV29-1; CDR3: CSVLSRGHTDTQYF; DNA: TGCAGCGTCCTTAGCCGGGGACACACAGATACGCAGTATTTT
J: TRBJ2-2; D: -; size: few; V: TRBV28; CDR3: CASRTNTNGELFF; DNA: TGTGCCAGTAGGACAAACACTAACGGGGAGCTGTTTTTT
J: TRBJ2-2; D: -; size: -; V: TRBV11-1; CDR3: CTSSFEGRPGELFF; DNA: TGTACCAGCAGTTTTGAGGGTAGGCCCGGGGAGCTGTTTTTT
J: TRBJ2-2; D: -; size: -; V: TRBV28; CDR3: CASSLLSGVANAGELFF; DNA: TGTGCCAGCAGTTTACTTTCAGGGGTCGCGAACGCCGGGGAGCTGTTTTTT
J: TRBJ1-5; D: TRBD1; size: few; V: TRBV15; CDR3: CATGVTGQGNQPQHF; DNA: TGTGCCACCGGGGTCACAGGACAGGGAAATCAGCCCCAGCATTTT
J: TRBJ2-7; D: TRBD2; size: -; V: TRBV7-9; CDR3: CASSLSQREGPMSYEQYF; DNA: TGTGCCAGCAGCTTATCCCAGCGGGAGGGCCCCATGTCCTATGAGCAGTACTTC
J: TRBJ2-7; D: -; size: -; V: TRBV7-9; CDR3: CASSSPRQCRVYEQYF; DNA: TGCGCCAGCAGCAGCCCCCGACAGTGCCGGGTATACGAGCAGTACTTC
J: TRBJ2-5; D: -; size: once; V: TRBV6-5; CDR3: CAGSYGRGSETQHF; DNA: TGTGCCGGCAGTTACGGCAGGGGTTCGGAGACCCAGCATTTC
J: TRBJ1-1; D: -; size: -; V: TRBV28; CDR3: CASSMIDTEAFF; DNA: TGTGCCAGCAGTATGATCGACACTGAAGCTTTCTTT
J: TRBJ2-7; D: -; size: many; V: TRBV5-6; CDR3: CASSRRTFSGNEQYF; DNA: TGTGCCAGCAGCCGCCGCACCTTCTCGGGAAACGAGCAGTACTTC
J: TRBJ2-2; D: -; size: -; V: TRBV11-2; CDR3: CARSLSLGTGELFF; DNA: TGTGCAAGGAGCTTATCGCTCGGGACCGGGGAGCTGTTTTTT
J: TRBJ2-7; D: -; size: -; V: TRBV30; CDR3: CAWSDWVSGVYEQYF; DNA: TGTGCCTGGAGTGATTGGGTCAGTGGGGTCTACGAGCAGTACTTC
J: TRBJ1-1; D: TRBD1; size: few; V: TRBV5-1; CDR3: CASSTDRDTEAFF; DNA: TGCGCCAGCAGCACCGACAGGGACACTGAAGCTTTCTTT
J: TRBJ2-1; D: -; size: -; V: TRBV6-1; CDR3: CAGSEISRLFF; DNA: TGTGCCGGCAGTGAAATTTCCCGTCTGTTCTTC